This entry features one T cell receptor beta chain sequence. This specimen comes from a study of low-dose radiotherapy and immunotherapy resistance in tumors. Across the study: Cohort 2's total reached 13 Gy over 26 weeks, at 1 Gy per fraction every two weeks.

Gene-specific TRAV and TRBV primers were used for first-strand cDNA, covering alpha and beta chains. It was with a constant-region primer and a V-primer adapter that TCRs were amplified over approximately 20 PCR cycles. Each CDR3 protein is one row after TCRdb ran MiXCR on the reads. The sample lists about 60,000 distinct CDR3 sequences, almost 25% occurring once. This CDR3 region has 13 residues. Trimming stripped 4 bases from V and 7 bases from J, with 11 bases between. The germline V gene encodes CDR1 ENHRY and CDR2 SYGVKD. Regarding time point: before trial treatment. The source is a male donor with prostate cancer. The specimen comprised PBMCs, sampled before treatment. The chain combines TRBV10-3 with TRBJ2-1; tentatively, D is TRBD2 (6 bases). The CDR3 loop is CAISGGIGNEQFF. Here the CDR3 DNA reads TGTGCCATCAGTGGCGGGATAGGAAATGAGCAGTTCTTC.